The 24 T cell receptor beta chains given below trace back to one sample, sequenced in a study of TIL therapy for anti-PD-1-resistant metastatic lung cancer. This was the immunoSEQ v3 assay. TCRdb's copy holds only in-frame clones and misses some; the assay was immunoSEQ multiplex PCR. The sample lists more than 20,000 clones, about 78% occurring once. Time point reported: pre-treatment sample, taken before nivolumab and TIL therapy. Material: blood, obtained at baseline. All receptors come from a person between 25 and 79 years old with non-small cell lung cancer.

This chain connects TRBV6-5 to TRBJ2-3; TRBD1 matches 9 bases. Germline V gives CDR1 MNHEY, CDR2 SVGAGI. V lost 4 bases and J lost 3; bases outside the gene matches: 5. The CDR3 spans 15 residues. The CDR3 DNA reads TGTGCCAGCAGTTCTCCGGGACAGGGAACAGATACGCAGTATTTT. Its protein product is CASSSPGQGTDTQYF.

The chain is built from TRBV5-1 and TRBJ1-3; perhaps TRBD1 as D (5 bases). V was clipped by 3 bases and J by 0 bases, with 10 bases between them. The CDR3 runs to 15 residues. Looked up from germline, CDR1 is SGHRS and CDR2 is YFSETQ. The CDR3 sequence is CASSSTEYSGNTIYF. In DNA, the CDR3 is TGCGCCAGCAGCTCGACAGAGTACTCTGGAAACACCATATATTTT.

The CDR3 reads CASKDEKLFF. The CDR3 nucleotides read TGTGCCAGCAAAGATGAAAAACTGTTTTTT. The chain recombines TRBV28 with TRBJ1-4, with D uncertain. The CDR3 runs to 10 residues. Germline loops: CDR1 MDHEN, CDR2 SYDVKM. The ends were cut back, 7 bases at V and 6 bases at J, with 3 bases in the middle.

The chain has TRBV5-4 and TRBJ1-2; no definite D call. Germline assignment: CDR1 SGHNT and CDR2 YYREEE (reference sequence). Trimming took 1 base from V and 5 from J, leaving 6 bases between them. The CDR3 is 12 amino acids. The CDR3 nucleotides are TGTGCCAGCAGCTTGATGAAGTATGGCTACACCTTC. It codes for CASSLMKYGYTF. Filled out from reference TRBV5-4 and TRBJ1-2, the complete variable domain reads ETGVTQSPTHLIKTRGQQVTLRCSSQSGHNTVSWYQQALGQGPQFIFQYYREEENGRGNFPPRFSGLQFPNYSSELNVNALELDDSALYLCASSLMKYGYTFGSGTRLTVV.

The chain couples TRBV6-1 to TRBJ2-3; 8 positions agree with TRBD2. V lost 2 bases to trimming and J lost 2 bases; unmatched junction nucleotides: 6. This CDR3 spans 16 amino acids. CDR1 MNHNS and CDR2 SASEGT come from the germline V gene. The CDR3 DNA reads as TGTGCCAGCAGTGAACAGGAGCGGGGGATCACAGATACGCAGTATTTT. Amino acid sequence: CASSEQERGITDTQYF.

This chain links TRBV4-1 with TRBJ2-7; 9 bases align to TRBD1. Germline lookup yields CDR1 MGHRA and CDR2 YSYEKL. V was clipped by 0 bases and J by 4 bases; unmatched bases: 4. The CDR3 sequence is 15 residues long. This CDR3 is CASSQDEGQGYEQYF. The DNA for the CDR3 is TGCGCCAGCAGCCAAGATGAGGGACAGGGATACGAGCAGTACTTC.

The J gene is TRBJ1-1, the V gene TRBV6-6, with 7 bases identical to TRBD1. Germline trimming cut 8 bases from V and 6 bases from J; bases unmatched to any gene: 12. Looked up from germline, CDR1 is MNHNY and CDR2 is SVGAGI (reference sequence). The CDR3 contains 14 residues. The CDR3 is CASDGAGGDAEAFF. The CDR3 DNA follows: TGTGCCAGCGATGGGGCAGGGGGGGACGCTGAAGCTTTCTTT.

This clone was seen just once. This chain links TRBV6-1 with TRBJ2-3; no reliable D call. The germline V and J ends were trimmed by 9 bases and 2 bases, with 6 bases remaining between them. The length of the CDR3 is 11 residues. Germline lookup yields CDR1 MNHNS and CDR2 SASEGT. CDR3 DNA sequence: TGTGCCAGTCGAACCACAGATACGCAGTATTTT. Amino acids: CASRTTDTQYF.

The rearrangement links TRBV10-1 to TRBJ2-7; perhaps TRBD2 as D (5 bases). V lost 2 bases to trimming and J lost 9 bases, with 11 bases between them. CDR1 is WNHNN, CDR2 SYGVQD, per germline (reference sequence). The CDR3 has 12 residues. For the CDR3, the DNA is TGCGCCAGCAGTGAGAATGGGCGGGCGCAGTACTTC. It translates to CASSENGRAQYF.

In its sample, this clone ranks as medium-sized. V and J are TRBV5-4 and TRBJ2-4, with D possibly TRBD1 on 6 matching bases. The CDR3 has 15 amino acids. The germline gives CDR1 SGHNT, CDR2 YYREEE (reference sequence). V was cut by 3 bases and J by 3 bases, with 13 bases left in between. CDR3 loop: CASSSQQGGKNIQYF. The DNA for the CDR3 is TGTGCCAGCAGCTCCCAACAGGGTGGCAAAAACATTCAGTACTTC.

Only a few counts were recorded for this clone. The V gene is TRBV6-1, the J gene TRBJ2-5; D is perhaps TRBD1 or TRBD2 (6 bases each). V was cut by 2 bases and J by 6 bases, with 13 bases left in between. Per germline, CDR1 MNHNS and CDR2 SASEGT. The CDR3 loop spans 14 amino acids. The CDR3 DNA follows: TGTGCCAGCAGTGAATCTGGGGGGCCGCAGACCCAGTACTTC. Translating it yields CASSESGGPQTQYF.

The V and J genes are TRBV9 and TRBJ1-4; the D is unclear. CDR3 length: 16 amino acids. The germline V gene has CDR1 SGDLS and CDR2 YYNGEE. V was pared by 3 bases and J by 4 bases, with 16 bases between. The DNA of the CDR3 is TGTGCCAGCAGCGCCCGTGAAGGACGGTTTAATGAAAAACTGTTTTTT. It yields the protein CASSAREGRFNEKLFF.

This chain joins TRBV7-7 and TRBJ2-7; D unclear. This CDR3 is 14 amino acids long. The germline CDR1 and CDR2 sequences are SSHAT and FNYEAQ (reference sequence). The V end lost 5 bases, the J end lost 1 base, and 12 bases lay between the germline ends. CDR3 coding DNA: TGTGCCAGCAGCACGACTCCTCAATCCTACGAGCAGTACTTC. Translating gives CASSTTPQSYEQYF.

This sequence joins TRBV5-1 and TRBJ2-5; 7 bases map to TRBD2. The V segment lost 4 bases and the J segment 2 bases; nucleotides outside the gene matches: 8. The CDR3 sequence is 15 residues long. In germline, CDR1 is SGHRS, CDR2 YFSETQ. In DNA form, the CDR3 reads TGCGCCAGCAGCCTCGTCAGCGGGGTGCAAGAGACCCAGTACTTC. It encodes CASSLVSGVQETQYF.

V and J are TRBV28 and TRBJ2-7; TRBD1 aligns across 9 bases. V lost 11 bases, J lost 3 bases, and 11 bases stayed unmatched. CDR1 and CDR2 from the germline V gene are MDHEN and SYDVKM. The CDR3 covers 14 residues. The CDR3 nucleotides are TGTGCCGCGGATCCGGGACAGGGAATCTACGAGCAGTACTTC. Its protein is CAADPGQGIYEQYF.

This rearrangement joins TRBV7-2 to TRBJ2-6; possibly TRBD1 or TRBD2 for D (5 bases each). V gave up 1 base and J gave up 3 bases, with 10 bases separating them. The CDR3 spans 16 residues. Germline V gene data show CDR1 as SGHTA and CDR2 as FQGNSA. In DNA, the CDR3 is TGTGCCAGCAGCTTAGTCGGGGCGGGTGGGGCCAACGTCCTGACTTTC. Translated, it gives CASSLVGAGGANVLTF. Filled out from reference TRBV7-2 and TRBJ2-6, the complete variable domain reads GAGVSQSPSNKVTEKGKDVELRCDPISGHTALYWYRQSLGQGLEFLIYFQGNSAPDKSGLPSDRFSAERTGGSVSTLTIQRTQQEDSAVYLCASSLVGAGGANVLTFGAGSRLTVL.

V is TRBV7-2 and J is TRBJ1-2; D gene unclear. Trimming stripped 1 base from V and 1 base from J, with 10 bases between. The CDR3 is 15 amino acids. The germline V gene encodes CDR1 SGHTA and CDR2 FQGNSA. CDR3 in amino acids: CASSLEWWGNYGYTF. Here the CDR3 DNA reads TGTGCCAGCAGCTTAGAGTGGTGGGGTAACTATGGCTACACCTTC. The complete variable domain, with remaining parts taken from reference TRBV7-2 and TRBJ1-2, reads GAGVSQSPSNKVTEKGKDVELRCDPISGHTALYWYRQSLGQGLEFLIYFQGNSAPDKSGLPSDRFSAERTGGSVSTLTIQRTQQEDSAVYLCASSLEWWGNYGYTFGSGTRLTVV.

The chain has TRBV28 and TRBJ2-3; D might be TRBD1 (6 bases). V lost 7 bases and J lost 3, with 20 bases in between. Looked up from germline, CDR1 is MDHEN and CDR2 is SYDVKM. This CDR3 is built from 16 residues. CDR3 amino acids: CASTLGDTKGTDTQYF. CDR3 nucleotide sequence: TGTGCCAGCACCCTTGGGGACACCAAGGGGACAGATACGCAGTATTTT.

The chain employs TRBV6-1 and TRBJ1-3; D is unclear. Germline loops: CDR1 MNHNS, CDR2 SASEGT. V shed 7 bases and J shed 3 bases, with 10 bases lying between them. This CDR3 is 13 amino acids long. The CDR3 DNA reads TGTGCCAGCACCTCTGACGGTGGAAACACCATATATTTT. Protein: CASTSDGGNTIYF.

This chain links TRBV5-5 with TRBJ1-3; 9 bases are a match to TRBD1. CDR3 size: 13 residues. Germline V gene lookup returns CDR1 SGHKS and CDR2 YYEKEE (reference sequence). After removal of 5 bases from V and 9 bases from J, the junction contained 6 bases not matched to a gene. Here the CDR3 reads CASRKQGAATIYF. The CDR3 region has the DNA TGTGCCAGCAGGAAACAGGGGGCAGCCACCATATATTTT.

This sequence joins TRBV9 and TRBJ2-2; 7 nucleotides agree with TRBD2. The CDR3 has 18 amino acids. Trimming cost V 0 bases and J 5 bases; bases outside gene matches: 13. Germline V lookup: CDR1 SGDLS, CDR2 YYNGEE. The CDR3 nucleotides read TGTGCCAGCAGCGTAGGGGGTGGATGGCTAGCGGAAACCGGGGAGCTGTTTTTT. It is translated as CASSVGGGWLAETGELFF.

This clone was observed a single time. The chain recombines TRBV15 with TRBJ2-3; D unclear. Trimming removed 1 base from V and 4 bases from J, with 15 bases in between. The V gene's germline CDR1 is LNHNV and CDR2 YYDKDF (reference sequence). The CDR3 covers 16 residues. CDR3 amino acids: CATSRVRAPLADTQYF. As DNA, the CDR3 is TGTGCCACCAGCAGAGTTAGAGCGCCTTTGGCAGATACGCAGTATTTT.

The rearrangement links TRBV7-9 to TRBJ2-5; D possibly corresponds to TRBD1 (6 bases). V gave up 6 bases and J gave up 0 bases, with 11 bases separating them. Germline-derived CDR1 and CDR2 are SEHNR and FQNEAQ (reference sequence). The CDR3 length is 14 residues. This CDR3 reads CASSSWTDQETQYF. The CDR3, as DNA: TGTGCCAGCAGTTCCTGGACAGACCAAGAGACCCAGTACTTC. The whole variable domain, filled in from reference TRBV7-9 and TRBJ2-5, reads DTGVSQNPRHKITKRGQNVTFRCDPISEHNRLYWYRQTLGQGPEFLTYFQNEAQLEKSRLLSDRFSAERPKGSFSTLEIQRTEQGDSAMYLCASSSWTDQETQYFGPGTRLLVL.

V is TRBV28 and J is TRBJ2-5; 8 nucleotides align to TRBD2. Trimming took 8 bases from V and 5 from J; bases not matched to a gene: 19. The CDR3 loop spans 17 amino acids. Germline V gives CDR1 MDHEN, CDR2 SYDVKM. CDR3 DNA sequence: TGTGCCAGCCGCCCCACCCCCGGGAGGGGGAGGGGGGAGACCCAGTACTTC. This translates into CASRPTPGRGRGETQYF.